These T cell receptor beta chains were read from a single sample in a study of regulatory T cells in long-lasting Graves disease. Using its own MiXCR run on the multiplex PCR reads, TCRdb lists one record per CDR3 protein. The sample shows roughly 420,000 distinct CDR3 sequences, 15% of them seen only once. The sequenced sample was peripheral blood mononuclear cells (PBMCs), obtained at new diagnosis, from a patient treated with antithyroid drugs. The receptors shown here come from a female donor with Graves disease. The CDR3 runs from the conserved cysteine through the conserved F or W. A D gene is named only where the DNA matches it firmly. Clone size appears in some rows only: once, few, many, or a class for an expanded clone.

j_call: TRBJ1-1
v_call: TRBV5-1
d_call: NA
clone_size: many
cdr3_aa: CASNYREGEEAFF
cdr3_nt: TGCGCCAGCAACTATAGGGAAGGTGAGGAAGCTTTCTTT

j_call: TRBJ1-4
v_call: TRBV6-1
d_call: NA
clone_size: few
cdr3_aa: CTSSVQGANEKLFF
cdr3_nt: TGTACCAGCAGTGTACAAGGGGCTAATGAAAAACTGTTTTTT

j_call: TRBJ1-6
v_call: TRBV12-3/TRBV12-4
d_call: NA
clone_size: many
cdr3_aa: CASRRGSADSPLHF
cdr3_nt: TGTGCCAGCAGGAGGGGTTCTGCGGATTCACCCCTCCACTTT

j_call: TRBJ1-2
v_call: TRBV2
d_call: NA
clone_size: NA
cdr3_aa: CASSGPGAGGYGYTF
cdr3_nt: TGTGCCAGCAGTGGGCCGGGGGCGGGGGGCTATGGCTACACCTTC

j_call: TRBJ2-1
v_call: TRBV12-3/TRBV12-4
d_call: TRBD2
clone_size: many
cdr3_aa: CASGGLLPGLAYYNEQFF
cdr3_nt: TGTGCCAGCGGGGGACTGCTGCCGGGACTAGCGTATTACAATGAGCAGTTCTTC

j_call: TRBJ2-7
v_call: TRBV9
d_call: NA
clone_size: many
cdr3_aa: CASSVEAEYEQYF
cdr3_nt: TGTGCCAGCAGCGTAGAAGCAGAGTACGAGCAGTACTTC

j_call: TRBJ2-1
v_call: TRBV19
d_call: TRBD2
clone_size: NA
cdr3_aa: CASSSRTSGDHYNEQFF
cdr3_nt: TGTGCCAGTAGTAGCCGGACTAGCGGGGATCACTACAATGAGCAGTTCTTC

j_call: TRBJ2-4
v_call: TRBV2
d_call: TRBD1
clone_size: many
cdr3_aa: CASSGQKTGLAKNIQYF
cdr3_nt: TGTGCCAGCAGTGGTCAGAAGACAGGGTTAGCCAAAAACATTCAGTACTTC

j_call: TRBJ1-1
v_call: TRBV11-2
d_call: TRBD1
clone_size: many
cdr3_aa: CASSQNRGRGTEAFF
cdr3_nt: TGTGCCAGCAGCCAAAACAGGGGGAGAGGGACTGAAGCTTTCTTT

j_call: TRBJ2-7
v_call: TRBV6-2/TRBV6-3
d_call: NA
clone_size: many
cdr3_aa: CASKPDGAGYEQYF
cdr3_nt: TGTGCCAGCAAGCCTGACGGGGCGGGCTACGAGCAGTACTTC

j_call: TRBJ2-4
v_call: TRBV11-3
d_call: TRBD1
clone_size: NA
cdr3_aa: CASSAGQASYIQYF
cdr3_nt: TGTGCCAGCAGCGCAGGACAGGCCTCGTACATTCAGTACTTC

j_call: TRBJ1-4
v_call: TRBV6-1
d_call: NA
clone_size: few
cdr3_aa: CASRPDLREKLFF
cdr3_nt: TGTGCCAGCAGACCCGATTTGCGAGAAAAACTGTTTTTT

j_call: TRBJ1-1
v_call: TRBV12-3/TRBV12-4
d_call: NA
clone_size: many
cdr3_aa: CASSFRQGRPEAFF
cdr3_nt: TGTGCCAGCAGTTTTCGGCAGGGGAGGCCTGAAGCTTTCTTT

j_call: TRBJ1-2
v_call: TRBV5-1
d_call: TRBD1
clone_size: many
cdr3_aa: CASTQDRDPYGYTF
cdr3_nt: TGCGCCAGCACTCAGGACAGGGATCCCTATGGCTACACCTTC

j_call: TRBJ1-2
v_call: TRBV4-1
d_call: TRBD1
clone_size: many
cdr3_aa: CASSHRRGQGVTGIYGYTF
cdr3_nt: TGCGCCAGCAGCCACAGGAGGGGACAGGGGGTAACGGGAATCTATGGCTACACCTTC

j_call: TRBJ1-6
v_call: TRBV12-5
d_call: NA
clone_size: many
cdr3_aa: CASGLGGLRISPLHF
cdr3_nt: TGTGCTAGTGGTTTAGGTGGGCTGCGGATTTCACCCCTCCACTTT